This T cell receptor (beta chain) is drawn from a study of CD4 T cells in relation to SARS-CoV-2 and coronaviruses. Study context: ViraFEST: approximately eleven-day antigen culture of PBMCs, then TCR beta CDR3 sequencing. Crossreactive spike epitopes shared across donors were mapped to their HLA restriction.

A remark on this clone: Antigen unknown.

Generated by immunoSEQ multiplex PCR, the TCRdb table keeps only in-frame clones and is missing some. The sample has 21,000 or so clones, over 60% seen once. The study, taken as a whole, reports: The cross-reactivity analysis covered only spike protein, not other viral proteins. Each donor contributed either pre-pandemic or post-infection samples, not both.

There are 15 residues in the CDR3. Germline V gene lookup returns CDR1 KGHDR and CDR2 SFDVKD. The V end lost 0 bases, the J end lost 6 bases, and 11 bases lay between the germline ends. The unexposed donors gave CD4+ T cells in about 2010-2019, prior to COVID-19. After roughly 9 days of culture, CD4+ T cells were isolated. This chain uses TRBV24-1 with TRBJ2-1; D remains unclear. This receptor was identified in a human donor in good health. Sequencing was performed on CD4+ T cells from PBMCs, cultured in vitro. The CDR3 sequence: CATSDLSAGPNEQFF. The CDR3 DNA follows: TGTGCCACCAGTGATTTGTCGGCTGGCCCCAATGAGCAGTTCTTC.